A selection of T cell receptor beta chains follows, all from one sample in a study of blood T cell repertoires in COVID-19. Here immunoSEQ multiplex PCR was the method, and the copy in TCRdb shows in-frame clones only, minus some. Of 75,000 to 90,000 clones detected, approximately 89% appear once; the ten largest clones hold over 8.5%. The sample consisted of peripheral blood. These receptors originate from a man older than 75 with acute or convalescent COVID-19. Each CDR3 is given with its conserved first and last residue. A D gene is named only where the DNA matches it firmly. Clone size is not always given. Where it is, it says once, few, many or a class for expanded clones.

D gene,V gene,clone size,J gene,CDR3 DNA,CDR3 protein
TRBD1,TRBV7-7,once,TRBJ2-2,TGTGCTAGCAGCTATAGGCAGGGGGCGAACACCGGGGAGCTGTTTTTT,CASSYRQGANTGELFF
.,TRBV25-1,.,TRBJ2-7,TGTGCCAGCAGTGAATCCCCGTACGAGCAGTACTTC,CASSESPYEQYF
.,TRBV9,few,TRBJ2-7,TGTGCCAGCAGCGCTACCGGCGGGACCTCCTACGAGCAGTACTTC,CASSATGGTSYEQYF
TRBD1,TRBV5-1,.,TRBJ1-2,TGCGCCAGCAGCTCCCCTGACAGGGCTAATGGCTACACCTTC,CASSSPDRANGYTF
.,TRBV6-4,.,TRBJ2-2,TGTGCCAGCAGTGACTCGAACAGGGCCAACACCGGGGAGCTGTTTTTT,CASSDSNRANTGELFF
TRBD1,TRBV14,few,TRBJ1-1,TGTGCCAGCAGCCCCCTGACAGGGGGCAGGACTGAAGCTTTCTTT,CASSPLTGGRTEAFF
.,TRBV9,.,TRBJ1-1,TGTGCCAGCAGCGTACAGGGGAACACTGAAGCTTTCTTT,CASSVQGNTEAFF
.,TRBV5-3,once,TRBJ1-6,TGTGCCAGAAGAAGACTCACAGGGTGCCATAATTCACCCCTCCACTTT,CARRRLTGCHNSPLHF
TRBD2,TRBV30,.,TRBJ2-7,TGTGCCAGCCTGCTAGCGGGAGGAGCCGAGCAGTACTTC,CASLLAGGAEQYF
TRBD1,TRBV29-1,.,TRBJ2-2,TGCAGCGCCAGCCTGTTGACAGGGGACACCGGGGAGCTGTTTTTT,CSASLLTGDTGELFF
.,TRBV9,.,TRBJ1-1,TGTGCCAGCAGCTCCCGCGGGGGGAACACTGAAGCTTTCTTT,CASSSRGGNTEAFF
TRBD2,TRBV11-2,.,TRBJ2-7,TGTGCCAGCAGCCTAACTAGCGGGCGTACCTACGAGCAGTACTTC,CASSLTSGRTYEQYF
.,TRBV10-3,.,TRBJ2-1,TGTGCCATCAGTGAGTCGGTGGGGGGAGCCTACAATGAGCAGTTCTTC,CAISESVGGAYNEQFF
.,TRBV11-2,.,TRBJ1-1,TGTGCCAGCAGCCCTCAATACAGTATAGAAGCTTTCTTT,CASSPQYSIEAFF
TRBD1,TRBV10-2,.,TRBJ2-7,TGCGCCAGCAACAACTTACAGGGGTCCTACGAGCAGTACTTC,CASNNLQGSYEQYF
.,TRBV18,.,TRBJ1-5,TGTGCCAGCTCACCTAACAGGGTTTTGTGGGTGGATCAGCCCCAGCATTTT,CASSPNRVLWVDQPQHF